This is a list of T cell receptor beta chains from one sample in a study of T cells after yellow fever vaccination. TCRdb fed the 5' RACE reads into MiXCR, producing one record per CDR3 protein. This repertoire shows approximately 110,000 distinct CDR3 sequences, about 7% found once; its top ten account for around 2.7%. Sequences were derived from CD4+ T cells sorted from PBMCs, sampled around 10 days after the first yellow fever vaccination. The receptors come from a man younger than 30 who received the YFV17D yellow fever vaccine. The conserved cysteine and the conserved F or W are not part of the CDR3 here. The order of the fields is V gene, J gene, CDR3 protein.

v_call: TRBV7-2
j_call: TRBJ1-2
cdr3_aa: ASSSRQGNYGYT

v_call: TRBV7-3
j_call: TRBJ2-2
cdr3_aa: ASSPDTYTGELF

v_call: TRBV28
j_call: TRBJ2-3
cdr3_aa: ASSFRRAGGTDTQY

v_call: TRBV7-2
j_call: TRBJ1-1
cdr3_aa: ASSLQDRGQAF

v_call: TRBV5-1
j_call: TRBJ1-1
cdr3_aa: ASSQLGGRAEAF

v_call: TRBV10-3
j_call: TRBJ2-2
cdr3_aa: AIRGQGDTGELF

v_call: TRBV2
j_call: TRBJ1-1
cdr3_aa: ASSDEGSETEAF

v_call: TRBV12-3/TRBV12-4
j_call: TRBJ2-3
cdr3_aa: ATVESLASGSYTQY

v_call: TRBV18
j_call: TRBJ2-5
cdr3_aa: ASSLRSSQETQY

v_call: TRBV29-1
j_call: TRBJ2-7
cdr3_aa: SAGGWDEQY

v_call: TRBV7-2
j_call: TRBJ1-1
cdr3_aa: ASDLMGGFRTEAF

v_call: TRBV4-3
j_call: TRBJ2-1
cdr3_aa: ASSQDRAGVSSYNEQF

v_call: TRBV12-3/TRBV12-4
j_call: TRBJ2-5
cdr3_aa: ASAEKETQY

v_call: TRBV28
j_call: TRBJ1-1
cdr3_aa: ASSVAGAGETEAF

v_call: TRBV7-6
j_call: TRBJ2-3
cdr3_aa: ASSLAEAPDTQY

v_call: TRBV7-9
j_call: TRBJ2-4
cdr3_aa: ASSSGQGGRVYIQY

v_call: TRBV4-1
j_call: TRBJ1-6
cdr3_aa: ASSQDRVGVTDSNSPLH

v_call: TRBV3-1
j_call: TRBJ2-5
cdr3_aa: ASSPFPGGGTETQY

v_call: TRBV7-9
j_call: TRBJ2-3
cdr3_aa: ASSPWGQTTGDTQY

v_call: TRBV5-1
j_call: TRBJ2-1
cdr3_aa: ASSSSTSGGLRRSSYNEQF

v_call: TRBV7-2
j_call: TRBJ1-1
cdr3_aa: ASSPKTGAIEAF

v_call: TRBV29-1
j_call: TRBJ1-3
cdr3_aa: SGGGQLPFSGNTIY

v_call: TRBV7-8
j_call: TRBJ2-5
cdr3_aa: ASSMGGQETQY

v_call: TRBV5-4
j_call: TRBJ2-3
cdr3_aa: ASSPGTSGSGDTQY

v_call: TRBV3-1
j_call: TRBJ2-7
cdr3_aa: ASSQDSGGAEQY

v_call: TRBV13
j_call: TRBJ1-1
cdr3_aa: ASSLRIDRGKWNTEAF

v_call: TRBV20-1
j_call: TRBJ2-1
cdr3_aa: SAPLAGSDEQF

v_call: TRBV5-1
j_call: TRBJ2-5
cdr3_aa: ASSPMLRQSAETQY

v_call: TRBV12-3/TRBV12-4
j_call: TRBJ2-3
cdr3_aa: ASSFSTETQY

v_call: TRBV7-9
j_call: TRBJ1-4
cdr3_aa: ASSLQALGTNEKLF

v_call: TRBV5-4
j_call: TRBJ2-3
cdr3_aa: ASSRQNTQY

v_call: TRBV6-5
j_call: TRBJ2-3
cdr3_aa: ASSYDLAGDTQY

v_call: TRBV7-2
j_call: TRBJ2-5
cdr3_aa: ASSLTGGHQETQY

v_call: TRBV7-3
j_call: TRBJ2-1
cdr3_aa: ASSPSPEDEQF

v_call: TRBV5-4
j_call: TRBJ1-1
cdr3_aa: ASSSGVSTEAF

v_call: TRBV7-3
j_call: TRBJ2-3
cdr3_aa: ASSPHGRGNTDTQY

v_call: TRBV5-6
j_call: TRBJ1-4
cdr3_aa: ASSPTGDATNEKLF

v_call: TRBV2
j_call: TRBJ2-1
cdr3_aa: ASRRGGDEQF

v_call: TRBV29-1
j_call: TRBJ1-1
cdr3_aa: SVENLGGRNTEAF

v_call: TRBV5-5
j_call: TRBJ2-5
cdr3_aa: ASSRVGTEETQY

v_call: TRBV2
j_call: TRBJ1-5
cdr3_aa: ASSRDSQGGQPQH

v_call: TRBV20-1
j_call: TRBJ2-2
cdr3_aa: SVASPTGELF

v_call: TRBV12-3/TRBV12-4
j_call: TRBJ2-2
cdr3_aa: ASSKGQGRVGELF

v_call: TRBV18
j_call: TRBJ1-6
cdr3_aa: ASSPDGKGSPLH

v_call: TRBV2
j_call: TRBJ2-3
cdr3_aa: AFSSTDLAGVTDTQY